This T cell receptor (beta chain) was sequenced in a study of cytotoxic CD8 clonotypes in ibrutinib-treated CLL. A 1 in 200,000 to 1 in 1 million T cell depth was the sequencing target. The method was immunoSEQ multiplex PCR; TCRdb's version includes in-frame clones alone and lacks a portion of them. The table records 300,000 to 350,000 clones, roughly 80% of them present only once. Germline CDR1 and CDR2: LNHNV and YYDKDF (reference sequence). The CDR3 is 16 amino acids. The trim removed 2 bases at V and 5 bases at J, leaving 10 bases unmatched. This chain uses TRBV15 with TRBJ2-7; 9 bases align to TRBD2. The sequencing used PBMCs, collected before ibrutinib treatment. This receptor was taken from a human donor with chronic lymphocytic leukemia. This CDR3 is CATSRQGGTSLHEQYF. The CDR3 DNA reads TGTGCCACCAGCAGACAAGGGGGGACTAGCCTCCACGAGCAGTACTTC. The complete variable domain, with remaining parts taken from reference TRBV15 and TRBJ2-7, reads DAMVIQNPRYQVTQFGKPVTLSCSQTLNHNVMYWYQQKSSQAPKLLFHYYDKDFNNEADTPDNFQSRRPNTSFCFLDIRSPGLGDTAMYLCATSRQGGTSLHEQYFGPGTRLTVT.